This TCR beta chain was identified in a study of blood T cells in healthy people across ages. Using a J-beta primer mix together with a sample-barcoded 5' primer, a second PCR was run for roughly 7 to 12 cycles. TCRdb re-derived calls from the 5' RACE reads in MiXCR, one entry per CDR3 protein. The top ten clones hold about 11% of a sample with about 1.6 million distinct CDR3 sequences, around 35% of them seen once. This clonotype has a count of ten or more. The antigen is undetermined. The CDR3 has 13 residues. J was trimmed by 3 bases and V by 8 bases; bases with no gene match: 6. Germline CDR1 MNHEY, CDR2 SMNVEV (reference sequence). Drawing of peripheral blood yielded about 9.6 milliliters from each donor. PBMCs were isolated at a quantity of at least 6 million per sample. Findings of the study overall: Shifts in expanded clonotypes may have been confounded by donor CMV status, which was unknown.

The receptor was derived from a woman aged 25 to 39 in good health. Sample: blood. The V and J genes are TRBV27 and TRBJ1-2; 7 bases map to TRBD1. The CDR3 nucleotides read TGTGCCAGCCGTCGGGACAGAGACTATGGCTACACCTTC. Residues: CASRRDRDYGYTF.